The 3 T cell receptor beta chains below were found in one sample sequenced in a study of CD8+ T cells in alopecia areata (dated by TCRdb to the late 2010s). Libraries were constructed by the immunoSEQ multiplex PCR assay. RNA was extracted from all samples and reverse transcribed into cDNA, which served as template for TCR sequencing. Imported from immuneACCESS, the table was reduced by TCRdb to in-frame sequences with V and J called. These copies leave out some clones; in studies compared against another copy, an unresolved V gene accounts for under half, and the cause of the remainder is not known. The sample table shows some 180,000 clones, and approximately 62% are seen once. About 1.5% of the sample belongs to the ten largest clones. The time point label corresponds to: baseline before oral tofacitinib. The starting material was CD4+ T cells sorted from blood, obtained at week 0. These receptor sequences come from a human donor with alopecia areata.

The genes are TRBV7-6 and TRBJ2-7; D is unresolved. The J call may be faulty, since TRBJ2-5 better matches the DNA end. The germline V gene has CDR1 SGHVS and CDR2 FNYEAQ. The CDR3 runs to 11 residues. This CDR3 is CASGSLETQYF. The CDR3 bases are TGTGCCAGCGGAAGTTTGGAGACCCAGTACTTC.

This clone was counted a few times. This chain connects TRBV5-4 to TRBJ2-2, with D hard to call. V dropped 0 bases and J dropped 1 base, with 4 bases sitting between them. This CDR3 is 14 amino acids long. The V gene's germline CDR1 is SGHNT and CDR2 YYREEE (reference sequence). The CDR3 sequence: CASSLGGNTGELFF. The CDR3 nucleotides read TGTGCCAGCAGCTTGGGAGGGAACACCGGGGAGCTGTTTTTT. The whole variable domain, filled in from reference TRBV5-4 and TRBJ2-2, reads ETGVTQSPTHLIKTRGQQVTLRCSSQSGHNTVSWYQQALGQGPQFIFQYYREEENGRGNFPPRFSGLQFPNYSSELNVNALELDDSALYLCASSLGGNTGELFFGEGSRLTVL.

The sample holds a few counts of this clone. The chain recombines TRBV19 with TRBJ1-2, with a possible D match to TRBD1 (6 bases). The CDR3 has 14 residues. The germline gives CDR1 LNHDA, CDR2 SQIVND (reference sequence). The V end lost 9 bases, the J end lost 4 bases, and 18 bases lay between the germline ends. CDR3 nucleotides: TGTGCCAGCGCTCGCTCAGGGGTACCCTATGGCTACACCTTC. Amino acids: CASARSGVPYGYTF.